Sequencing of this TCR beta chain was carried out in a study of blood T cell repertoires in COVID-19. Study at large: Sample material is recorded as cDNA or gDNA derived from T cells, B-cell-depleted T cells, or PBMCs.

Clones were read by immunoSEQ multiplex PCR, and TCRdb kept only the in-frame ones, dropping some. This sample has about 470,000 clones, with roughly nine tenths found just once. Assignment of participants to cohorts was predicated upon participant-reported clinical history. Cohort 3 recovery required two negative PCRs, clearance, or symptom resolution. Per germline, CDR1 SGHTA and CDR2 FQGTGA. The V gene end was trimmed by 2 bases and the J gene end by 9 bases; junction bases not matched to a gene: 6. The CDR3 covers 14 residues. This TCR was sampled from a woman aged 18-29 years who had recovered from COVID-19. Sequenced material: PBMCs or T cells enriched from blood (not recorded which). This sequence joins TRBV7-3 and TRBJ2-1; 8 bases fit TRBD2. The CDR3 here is CASSLSGLAGEQFF. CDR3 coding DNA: TGTGCCAGCAGCTTATCAGGGCTAGCGGGTGAGCAGTTCTTC.